This T cell receptor (beta chain) is from a study of T cell responses to AZD1222 COVID-19 vaccine. Regarding the study as a whole: AZD1222 recipients seropositive at baseline numbered only six or seven.

Repertoires were generated with immunoSEQ multiplex PCR, while TCRdb's copy carries only in-frame clones and drops some. Here the sample spans about 78,000 clones, just over 90% being singletons. Regarding this clone: Its antigen is undetermined.

The V gene's germline CDR1 is MDHEN and CDR2 SYDVKM. This CDR3 spans 14 amino acids. Trimming at V came to 7 bases and at J to 2 bases, leaving 8 bases not matched to a gene. The sequence derives from an adult who received the AZD1222 COVID-19 vaccine. Specimen: peripheral blood, collected 28 days after the second AZD1222 dose. The chain links TRBV28 to TRBJ2-7, with 7 bases aligning to TRBD1. CDR3 DNA: TGTGCCAGCATCGCCGGGACAGCGGCCTACGAGCAGTACTTC. Its protein product is CASIAGTAAYEQYF.